This TCR beta chain is from a study of CD8 T cells in Susac syndrome. This clonotype occurred a few times. The CDR3 has 16 residues. Germline V gives CDR1 SEHNR, CDR2 FQNEAQ (reference sequence). The V end was cut by 5 bases, the J end by 0 bases, with 11 bases between. RNA in amounts of 0.5 to 1 ug was reverse transcribed with random hexamers. The TCR beta CDR3 was amplified by immunoSEQ multiplex PCR across 54 Vbeta, 13 Jbeta. TCRdb reanalysed the immunoSEQ multiplex PCR reads using MiXCR and keeps one entry per CDR3 protein. This table has 120,000 to 150,000 distinct CDR3 sequences, approximately 95% appearing once. Age- and sex-matched healthy donors served as the control group.

What was sequenced was CD4+ T cells from PBMCs. V is TRBV7-9 and J is TRBJ2-6; possibly TRBD1 for D (6 bases). This TCR was sampled from a human donor in good health. In DNA form, the CDR3 reads TGTGCCAGCAGCCTTGGACAGTACTCTGGGGCCAACGTCCTGACTTTC. This encodes CASSLGQYSGANVLTF.